This TCR beta chain was captured in a study of cytomegalovirus exposure and HLA in healthy donors. Findings and limits, study-wide: High sensitivity and specificity were reportedly achieved when the classifier diagnosed cytomegalovirus status. Segments of the TCR beta V type were, in most cases, productive about 90% or about 30% of the time in an earlier analysis.

The CDR3 covers 13 residues. V was clipped by 4 bases and J by 3 bases, with 10 bases between them. Per germline, CDR1 SGHDT and CDR2 YYEEEE. The study ran its PCR with 60 Vbeta and 13 Jbeta primers. Only in-frame clones appear in the TCRdb table, and some are missing; sequencing was by immunoSEQ multiplex PCR. The table lists fewer than 90,000 clones, roughly 80% of them singletons. Comment on this clone: What it binds is unknown.

Healthy people donating bone marrow made up the donors. These donors counted as nominally healthy when sampled, but unrecorded immune exposures were likely. J is TRBJ2-5 and V is TRBV5-6; D gene uncertain. Sequenced material: PBMCs. This TCR was recovered from a male donor in good health and CMV-seronegative. CDR3 amino acids: CASSALEEETQYF. The DNA of the CDR3 is TGTGCCAGCAGCGCACTCGAGGAAGAGACCCAGTACTTC.